This T cell receptor beta chain originates from a study of T cells after yellow fever vaccination. Study as a whole: Libraries from low-cell-number fractions were prepared with the SMART-Seq v4 Ultra Low Input RNA kit.

This CDR3 is 15 amino acids long. Germline assignment: CDR1 MNHEY and CDR2 SVGEGT. The V segment lost 6 bases and the J segment 7 bases; nucleotides outside the gene matches: 9. MiXCR, applied by TCRdb to the 5' RACE reads, yields one record per CDR3 protein. This table holds some 300,000 distinct CDR3 sequences, 7.5% to 9.5% found once. This clonotype was recorded a few times. Its antigen is currently unknown. Study-wide results and caveats: Abundant clonotypes from the bulk population could get into FACS-sorted repertoires as contaminants. Faster peaking, at day 5 versus 15, marked a secondary response that was weaker.

The TCR was taken from a man between 18 and 35 years old who received the YFV17D yellow fever vaccine. The chain combines TRBV6-2 or TRBV6-3 with TRBJ1-6; the match to TRBD1 covers 7 bases. The source material was CD4+ T cells sorted from PBMCs, sampled 5 days after the yellow fever booster vaccination. The CDR3 spells CASRINRGGNSPLHF. CDR3 nucleotides: TGTGCCAGCAGGATTAACAGGGGTGGCAATTCACCCCTCCACTTT.